The 3 T cell receptor beta chains in this list originate from one sample, sequenced in a study of early stage breast cancer tumors (TCRdb year 2017). The library was produced with the immunoSEQ multiplex PCR assay. The clones in this table, taken by TCRdb from immuneACCESS, are in-frame only. Not every clone is retained; where verified, under half of the shortfall comes from an unresolved V gene, and the cause of the rest is unknown. The sample yields approximately 11,000 clones; approximately 72% were counted once. The ten largest clones capture roughly 21% of the sample. Sequenced input: breast tumor tissue. These receptors all stem from a person between 35 and 49 years old with breast cancer.

By share, this clone ranks as medium-sized. The V gene is TRBV4-1, the J gene TRBJ2-5; TRBD2 matches at 12 bases. Trimming cost V 5 bases and J 1 base; bases outside gene matches: 8. The CDR3 consists of 17 residues. The V gene's germline CDR1 is MGHRA and CDR2 YSYEKL. The CDR3 region is CASSSGLAGSPQETQYF. CDR3 nucleotide sequence: TGCGCCAGCAGCTCGGGACTAGCGGGTTCCCCCCAAGAGACCCAGTACTTC.

In its sample, this clone was seen once. The chain carries TRBV6-1 and TRBJ2-3, with D possibly being TRBD1 (5 bases). Germline CDR1 reads MNHNS; CDR2 reads SASEGT. Between the trimmed V and J ends, which lost 6 bases and 1 base, there was a span of 11 bases. The CDR3 covers 14 residues. The CDR3 coding sequence is TGTGCCAGCAGGTGGGGCAAGGGCACAGATACGCAGTATTTT. The encoded protein is CASRWGKGTDTQYF.

This CDR3 reads CAWSFGYEQYF. In nucleotides, the CDR3 is TGTGCCTGGAGTTTTGGCTACGAGCAGTACTTC. The chain carries TRBV30 and TRBJ2-7; D not resolved. V lost 2 bases and J 3 bases, leaving 5 bases between the germline ends. The CDR3 contains 11 residues. Per the germline V gene, CDR1 is GTSNPN and CDR2 is SVGIG (reference sequence).